This paragraph covers one TCR beta chain sequence. In the original workflow: Estimation of nucleated cell counts was performed using reference gene primer amplification. Sequencing was performed with immunoSEQ multiplex PCR; in TCRdb, only in-frame clones are kept and a portion is missing. For V, J and clone size, that table is used; D and trimming come from the DNA. Here the sample spans 100,000 to 150,000 clones, about 80% being singletons. The sample belongs to a study of blood T cell repertoires in COVID-19. In the study overall: Samples came from the United States, Italy and Spain, spanning acute and convalescent COVID-19.

The clonotype comes from a woman in her forties or fifties with acute or convalescent COVID-19. Sequences were obtained from peripheral blood.

Here the CDR3 DNA reads TGTGCCAGCTCACCACGCATTTCCGGGAGCTCCTACAATGAGCAGTTCTTC. Protein sequence: CASSPRISGSSYNEQFF. The rearrangement uses TRBV18 and TRBJ2-1, with a possible D match to TRBD2 (6 bases). V lost 1 base, J lost 0 bases, and 13 bases lay in between. This CDR3 has 17 residues. Germline loops: CDR1 KGHSH, CDR2 LQKENI.